These 27 T cell receptor beta chains came from one sample sequenced in a study of beta chain features in type 1 diabetes. General study findings and limits: All four CD4+ subsets from Type 1 diabetes patients carried moderately but significantly shorter TCRB CDR3s.

cDNA synthesis used the whole RNA isolate, giving expressed TCRB sequences. The protocol was immunoSEQ multiplex PCR, while the TCRdb copy is restricted to in-frame clones and leaves out a portion. The sample includes around 140,000 clones, about 13% of them seen just once. Antigen specificity for these receptors is unknown. Source material: central memory CD4+ T cells from blood. These receptors were collected from a man younger than 35 with type 1 diabetes.

This chain connects TRBV4-1 to TRBJ2-4; D is unclear. Germline-derived CDR1 and CDR2 are MGHRA and YSYEKL. The V end was cut by 3 bases, the J end by 0 bases, with 15 bases between. The length of the CDR3 is 17 residues. CDR3 sequence reads: CASSQVVTNGAKNIQYF. The CDR3 DNA follows: TGCGCCAGCAGCCAGGTGGTCACAAATGGAGCCAAAAACATTCAGTACTTC.

The chain employs TRBV2 and TRBJ1-5, with no clear D. The CDR3 contains 14 residues. Germline lookup yields CDR1 SNHLY and CDR2 FYNNEI. Trimming shortened V by 7 bases and J by 0 bases, and 10 bases separated the two germline ends. The CDR3 sequence is CASTGLFSNQPQHF. In DNA form, the CDR3 reads TGTGCCAGCACCGGTCTTTTTAGCAATCAGCCCCAGCATTTT.

V gene TRBV10-2 combines with J gene TRBJ1-1; tentative D call: TRBD1 (6 bases). V was trimmed by 2 bases and J by 2 bases, leaving 9 bases between them. The CDR3 is 14 residues long. Germline V gene sequence: CDR1 WSHSY, CDR2 SAAADI. CDR3 sequence: CASSEAGANTEAFF. The CDR3 nucleotides are TGCGCCAGCAGTGAGGCAGGGGCAAACACTGAAGCTTTCTTT.

This clone was recorded many times. The chain carries TRBV9 and TRBJ2-3, with D tentatively TRBD2 (6 bases). CDR3 length equals 16 residues. V was pared by 0 bases and J by 2 bases, with 13 bases between. The germline CDR1 and CDR2 sequences are SGDLS and YYNGEE. CDR3 sequence reads: CASSVELASYTDTQYF. CDR3 nucleotide sequence: TGTGCCAGCAGCGTAGAACTAGCCTCCTACACAGATACGCAGTATTTT.

This clone has more than one count but fewer than ten. The sample carries other DNA sequences with the same CDR3. This chain connects TRBV4-1 to TRBJ1-6; 8 bases are a match to TRBD1. V was pared by 2 bases and J by 7 bases, with 4 bases of the junction left unmatched. This CDR3 comprises 15 residues. The germline gives CDR1 MGHRA, CDR2 YSYEKL. DNA for the CDR3: TGCGCCAGCAGCCAACAGACAGGGGACAATTCACCCCTCCACTTT. This sequence encodes CASSQQTGDNSPLHF.

A few counts support this clone. The rearrangement links TRBV11-1 to TRBJ1-1; no reliable D call. Per the germline V gene, CDR1 is SGHAT and CDR2 is FQDESV (reference sequence). The V and J ends lost 3 bases and 1 base respectively, with 9 bases between them. The CDR3 extends over 14 amino acids. The CDR3 bases are TGTGCCAGCAGCTTCGGGCTGAAGAACACTGAAGCTTTCTTT. Its translation is CASSFGLKNTEAFF.

This chain links TRBV9 with TRBJ2-1; 9 positions match TRBD2. V shed 4 bases, J shed 2 bases, and the junction held 4 bases outside the gene matches. Per the germline V gene, CDR1 is SGDLS and CDR2 is YYNGEE. The CDR3 has 15 residues. The CDR3 sequence is CASSRSGGPYNEQFF. DNA of the CDR3: TGTGCCAGCAGCAGGAGCGGGGGGCCCTACAATGAGCAGTTCTTC.

This clone showed up just a few times. The rearrangement links TRBV6-5 to TRBJ1-1; a weak D match, TRBD1 (5 bases). The V gene's germline CDR1 is MNHEY and CDR2 SVGAGI. V gave up 6 bases and J gave up 1 base, with 12 bases separating them. This CDR3 has 14 residues. The CDR3, as DNA: TGTGCCAGCAGACAGGCCTTGGCGAACACTGAAGCTTTCTTT. It yields the protein CASRQALANTEAFF.

There are a few counts of this clone. The chain carries TRBV10-2 and TRBJ2-5, with D maybe TRBD1 (5 bases). CDR3 length equals 14 residues. The V gene's germline CDR1 is WSHSY and CDR2 SAAADI. Trimming shortened V by 7 bases and J by 2 bases, and 14 bases separated the two germline ends. The CDR3 spells CASKGSDRQETQYF. In nucleotides, the CDR3 is TGCGCCAGCAAAGGCAGCGACAGACAAGAGACCCAGTACTTC.

This clone occurred many times. The chain recombines TRBV5-1 with TRBJ1-3; D is ambiguous. The V gene lost 0 bases and the J gene lost 0 bases, with 7 bases spanning the gap. Germline CDR1 and CDR2: SGHRS and YFSETQ. This CDR3 is 15 amino acids long. In DNA, the CDR3 is TGCGCCAGCAGCTTGGGCAGCTCCTCTGGAAACACCATATATTTT. This codes for CASSLGSSSGNTIYF.

This clone was counted at least ten times. The chain is built from TRBV2 and TRBJ1-6, with a tentative D call TRBD1 (5 bases). In germline, CDR1 is SNHLY, CDR2 FYNNEI. The CDR3 has 15 amino acids. Trimming removed 2 bases from V and 7 bases from J, with 12 bases in between. This chain's CDR3 is CASSELRGENSPLHF. The CDR3, as DNA: TGTGCCAGCAGTGAATTGAGGGGAGAGAATTCACCCCTCCACTTT.

This chain links TRBV16 with TRBJ2-3; D is unclear. CDR1 is KGHSY and CDR2 is FQNENV in the germline V gene. This CDR3 is built from 17 residues. V lost 2 bases and J lost 2, with 17 bases in between. The DNA for the CDR3 is TGTGCCAGCAGCCAACTCACGTTAGATACCTCCACAGATACGCAGTATTTT. This sequence encodes CASSQLTLDTSTDTQYF.

The table lists this clone with many counts. The gene calls are TRBV25-1 and TRBJ2-4; possibly TRBD2 for D (6 bases). CDR1 is MGHDK, CDR2 SYGVNS, per germline. The CDR3 runs to 13 residues. V lost 1 base and J 5 bases, leaving 6 bases between the germline ends. The CDR3 spells CASSEWGENIQYF. CDR3 in DNA: TGTGCCAGCAGTGAATGGGGGGAAAACATTCAGTACTTC. The full variable domain, in which reference TRBV25-1 and TRBJ2-4 provide the parts outside the CDR3, is EADIYQTPRYLVIGTGKKITLECSQTMGHDKMYWYQQDPGMELHLIHYSYGVNSTEKGDLSSESTVSRIRTEHFPLTLESARPSHTSQYLCASSEWGENIQYFGAGTRLSVL.

This chain joins TRBV6-6 and TRBJ2-6; D unclear. CDR3 length equals 14 residues. Trimming removed 7 bases at V and 6 bases at J, with 13 bases between. Germline loops: CDR1 MNHNY, CDR2 SVGAGI (reference sequence). CDR3 region: CASNRLSSANVLTF. The CDR3, as DNA: TGTGCCAGCAACCGTCTTTCGTCGGCCAACGTCCTGACTTTC.

The V and J genes are TRBV9 and TRBJ1-6; D is perhaps TRBD1 (6 bases). This CDR3 has 13 residues. V gave up 4 bases and J gave up 9 bases, with 11 bases separating them. Germline loops: CDR1 SGDLS, CDR2 YYNGEE. The chain's CDR3 is CASSPGGPSPLHF. DNA of the CDR3: TGTGCCAGCAGCCCGGGGGGGCCTTCACCCCTCCACTTT.

V gene TRBV20-1 combines with J gene TRBJ1-2; D not certain. CDR1 DFQATT and CDR2 SNEGSKA come from the germline V gene (reference sequence). The CDR3 loop spans 11 amino acids. Deletions cut 4 bases from V and 10 bases from J, with 13 bases between. CDR3 region: CSATPQRAYTF. The CDR3 DNA follows: TGCAGTGCTACTCCACAGAGAGCCTACACCTTC.

The chain links TRBV5-1 to TRBJ1-3; no definite D call. The V and J ends lost 2 bases and 2 bases respectively, with 17 bases between them. The CDR3 extends over 17 amino acids. From germline, CDR1 is SGHRS and CDR2 YFSETQ. This chain's CDR3 is CASSLLATGGTGNTIYF. CDR3 nucleotides: TGCGCCAGCAGCTTACTGGCGACGGGAGGAACTGGAAACACCATATATTTT.

The chain recombines TRBV6-5 with TRBJ2-1; 8 bases align to TRBD2. Unmatched junction bases numbered 4, after V lost 0 bases and J lost 6 bases. The CDR3 is made up of 15 amino acids. From germline, CDR1 is MNHEY and CDR2 SVGAGI. CDR3 bases: TGTGCCAGCAGTTACTCGGGACTAGTAACCAATGAGCAGTTCTTC. It encodes CASSYSGLVTNEQFF.

This clone was picked up a small number of times. The sample carries other DNA sequences with the same CDR3. The chain is built from TRBV14 and TRBJ1-1, with 7 bases aligning to TRBD1. The CDR3 covers 13 residues. Germline-derived CDR1 and CDR2 are SGHDN and FVKESK. The V gene end was trimmed by 2 bases and the J gene end by 4 bases; junction bases not matched to a gene: 1. This CDR3 is CASSQQGGTEAFF. CDR3 DNA: TGTGCCAGCAGCCAACAGGGGGGCACTGAAGCTTTCTTT.

The chain employs TRBV5-1 and TRBJ2-7; D might be TRBD1 (7 bases). Trimming pared 4 bases from V and 2 bases from J, leaving 13 bases between. The CDR3 sequence is 14 residues long. CDR1 is SGHRS, CDR2 YFSETQ, per germline. The CDR3 region has the DNA TGCGCCAGCAGCGGAGGGGACAGTCCCTACGAGCAGTACTTC. Amino acids: CASSGGDSPYEQYF.

V gene TRBV7-9 combines with J gene TRBJ1-1, with TRBD1 matching 9 bases. CDR3 length: 14 amino acids. Germline lookup yields CDR1 SEHNR and CDR2 FQNEAQ (reference sequence). V shed 5 bases and J 5 bases; nucleotides not matched to a gene: 6. CDR3 protein: CASSRWDRETEAFF. The CDR3 coding sequence is TGTGCCAGCAGCCGATGGGACAGGGAAACTGAAGCTTTCTTT.

This clone is labeled as medium-sized. Other DNA sequences in the same sample also yield this CDR3. This chain joins TRBV9 and TRBJ2-7, with D tentatively TRBD1 (6 bases). Germline values: CDR1 SGDLS, CDR2 YYNGEE. The CDR3 extends over 15 amino acids. Trimming cost V 4 bases and J 0 bases, with 14 bases left between them. Here the CDR3 DNA reads TGTGCCAGCAGCCCCCGGGACACCAGCTCCTACGAGCAGTACTTC. This sequence encodes CASSPRDTSSYEQYF.

The table lists this clone with a few counts. The rearrangement uses TRBV5-1 and TRBJ2-5, with TRBD1 as a possible D gene (6 bases). V was clipped by 5 bases and J by 5 bases, with 13 bases between them. The CDR3 length is 13 residues. Germline CDR1 SGHRS, CDR2 YFSETQ. CDR3 DNA sequence: TGCGCCAGCAGACTGGGACATGGGGAGACCCAGTACTTC. Amino acids: CASRLGHGETQYF.

There are a few counts of this clone. V is TRBV30 and J is TRBJ1-6, with D possibly matching TRBD1 (5 bases). The CDR3 extends over 15 amino acids. CDR1 and CDR2 (germline): GTSNPN, SVGIG (reference sequence). The V end lost 4 bases, the J end lost 0 bases, and 10 bases lay between the germline ends. CDR3 protein: CAWIPGGSYNSPLHF. DNA of the CDR3: TGTGCCTGGATCCCGGGGGGCTCCTATAATTCACCCCTCCACTTT.

A few counts support this clone. This chain uses TRBV30 with TRBJ1-1; D perhaps matches TRBD1 (5 bases). CDR1 and CDR2 from the germline V gene are GTSNPN and SVGIG (reference sequence). The CDR3 runs to 14 residues. Trimming cost V 1 base and J 1 base, with 10 bases left between them. The CDR3 here is CAWSGGGGNTEAFF. The DNA of the CDR3 is TGTGCCTGGAGTGGCGGTGGGGGGAACACTGAAGCTTTCTTT.

This clone was counted ten times or more. This rearrangement joins TRBV18 to TRBJ2-7, with a tentative D call TRBD1 (6 bases). CDR1 and CDR2 from the germline V gene are KGHSH and LQKENI. Between the trimmed V and J ends, which lost 4 bases and 4 bases, there was a span of 14 bases. This CDR3 is built from 14 residues. The CDR3 region has the DNA TGTGCCAGCTCACTGCCGCAGGGGAAGTACGAGCAGTACTTC. Encoded protein: CASSLPQGKYEQYF.

This clone was detected only a few times. The chain uses TRBV4-1 and TRBJ2-2; D not resolved. Germline loops: CDR1 MGHRA, CDR2 YSYEKL. The CDR3 totals 13 residues. The germline V and J ends were trimmed by 2 bases and 6 bases, with 7 bases remaining between them. The CDR3 spells CASSQWSSGELFF. In DNA, the CDR3 is TGCGCCAGCAGCCAATGGAGTTCCGGGGAGCTGTTTTTT.